The 22 T cell receptor beta chains below come from one sample, sequenced in a study of T-cell reconstitution after alpha-beta-depleted transplantation in children. TCRbeta library construction was performed incorporating unique molecular identifiers. MiXCR, run by TCRdb on the PCR reads, gives a single entry per CDR3 protein. Of 240,000 or so distinct CDR3 sequences in the sample, around 7.5% are singletons; the top ten hold roughly 6%. Source: PBMCs, mostly from graft donor cells, taken 180 days after TCRalphabeta/CD19-depleted stem cell transplant. The receptors shown here come from a male patient between 5 and 17 years old who had a stem cell transplant for acute lymphoblastic leukemia, so the T cells may come from the graft donor.

Regarding this clonotype: A much more abundant neighbour one base away suggests this may be a read error. The V call is TRBV20-1, the J call TRBJ2-1; D possibly corresponds to TRBD1 (6 bases). Germline CDR1 and CDR2: DFQATT and SNEGSKA (reference sequence). The CDR3 has 15 residues. CDR3 residues: CSAVNRESSYHEQFF. The CDR3 DNA follows: TGCAGTGCTGTTAACAGGGAGAGCTCCTACCATGAGCAGTTCTTC.

As concerns this clonotype: A read error may account for a junction end that differs from germline. The chain recombines TRBV20-1 with TRBJ2-6, with 8 bases fitting TRBD1. Germline V lookup: CDR1 DFQATT, CDR2 SNEGSKA (reference sequence). The CDR3 has 19 amino acids. The CDR3 is CCARRTSGQVSSGANVLTF. The CDR3 bases are TGCTGTGCTAGGAGAACATCGGGACAGGTTAGCTCTGGGGCCAACGTCCTGACTTTC.

This clonotype came up many times. The chain combines TRBV12-3 or TRBV12-4 with TRBJ1-2; 9 bases agree with TRBD1. V trimming: 3 bases; J trimming: 6 bases; junction bases outside the gene matches: 5. CDR3 length: 14 residues. The CDR3: CASSFNRGPDGYTF. In DNA form, the CDR3 reads TGTGCCAGCAGTTTCAACAGGGGGCCAGATGGCTACACCTTC.

This clonotype was seen repeatedly, ten times or more. CDR3 nucleotide sequence: TGTGCCAGCAGTTTTTCCAGGGTAGGAGGCTACACCTTC. Its protein is CASSFSRVGGYTF. The genes are TRBV28 and TRBJ1-2; D is possibly TRBD1 (5 bases). This CDR3 has 13 amino acids. Trimming pared 3 bases from V and 8 bases from J, leaving 13 bases between. CDR1 and CDR2 (germline): MDHEN, SYDVKM.

In its sample, this clonotype was seen many times. V and J are TRBV29-1 and TRBJ2-2, with 10 bases lining up with TRBD1. The V and J ends lost 4 bases and 3 bases, in that order; junction bases with no gene match: 2. The CDR3 has 14 amino acids. Per the germline V gene, CDR1 is SQVTM and CDR2 is ANQGSEA. The CDR3 nucleotides read TGCAGCGTTGGACAGGGGGCGTACACCGGGGAGCTGTTTTTT. Protein: CSVGQGAYTGELFF.

This clonotype has ten or more counts. V is TRBV12-3 or TRBV12-4 and J is TRBJ1-5; D is undetermined. Trimming cost V 6 bases and J 5 bases, with 11 bases left between them. The CDR3 is 13 amino acids. CDR3 nucleotides: TGTGCCAGCAGGTCTACGTGGGATCAGCCCCAGCATTTT. Translating gives CASRSTWDQPQHF.

This clonotype was detected ten times or more. The rearrangement joins TRBV24-1 to TRBJ1-2; D gene uncertain. Germline loops: CDR1 KGHDR, CDR2 SFDVKD. Trimming removed 6 bases from V and 7 bases from J, with 26 bases in between. The CDR3 is 17 residues long. CDR3 loop: CATSCREVPDDQRGYTF. Written as DNA, the CDR3 is TGTGCCACCAGTTGTAGGGAGGTCCCAGATGACCAGCGTGGCTACACCTTC.

This clonotype was detected ten times or more. This chain uses TRBV5-1 with TRBJ2-7; D remains unclear. The germline CDR1 and CDR2 sequences are SGHRS and YFSETQ. This CDR3 is 15 amino acids long. V lost 0 bases and J 2 bases, leaving 12 bases between the germline ends. The CDR3, as DNA: TGCGCCAGCAGCTTGGGACTTTCGGGTACCTACGAGCAGTACTTC. Protein sequence: CASSLGLSGTYEQYF.

As to this clonotype: Given a much more abundant clone one base away, this may be a read error. J is TRBJ2-7 and V is TRBV9; D tentatively reads TRBD1 or TRBD2 (5 bases each). The ends were cut back, 0 bases at V and 2 bases at J, with 12 bases in the middle. Germline values: CDR1 SGDLS, CDR2 YYNGEE. CDR3 length: 15 amino acids. In nucleotides, the CDR3 is TGTGCCAGCAGCGTAGCCACAGGACTTACCTACGAGCAGTACTTC. Protein sequence: CASSVATGLTYEQYF.

The chain combines TRBV28 with TRBJ2-1; D possibly corresponds to TRBD2 (6 bases). The CDR3 runs 11 residues. With 8 bases removed from V and 11 bases from J, the gap between germline ends came to 13 bases. Germline CDR1 and CDR2: MDHEN and SYDVKM. The CDR3 DNA reads TGTGCCAGCGAGCGGGTGGACCAGCAGTTCTTC. Protein product: CASERVDQQFF.

This clonotype was counted a few times. This sequence joins TRBV3-1 and TRBJ2-4; possibly TRBD2 for D (6 bases). Germline CDR1 and CDR2: LGHDT and YNNKEL (reference sequence). CDR3 length: 15 residues. Trimming stripped 1 base from V and 9 bases from J, with 16 bases between. CDR3 amino acids: CASSQGGTSARIQYF. CDR3 bases: TGTGCCAGCAGCCAAGGCGGGACTTCAGCACGCATTCAGTACTTC.

The CDR3 loop reads CASSIGASRQYF. The CDR3 DNA reads TGTGCCAGTAGTATAGGAGCCTCCCGGCAGTACTTC. The chain joins TRBV19 to TRBJ2-7; no clear D. Germline V gene sequence: CDR1 LNHDA, CDR2 SQIVND (reference sequence). This CDR3 has 12 amino acids. Trimming left V 1 base short and J 9 bases short, with 10 bases between.

At least ten counts were recorded for this clonotype. V usage is TRBV5-1 and J usage is TRBJ2-7; D gene uncertain. The CDR3 is 14 amino acids. The V gene lost 6 bases and the J gene lost 7 bases, with 20 bases spanning the gap. In germline, CDR1 is SGHRS, CDR2 YFSETQ. Here the CDR3 DNA reads TGCGCCAGCAACCCCGACGGGTCCCTAGGGGAGCAGTACTTC. Translating gives CASNPDGSLGEQYF.

This clonotype was seen repeatedly, ten times or more. This chain connects TRBV10-3 to TRBJ1-4; TRBD1 might be the D (5 bases). Per the germline V gene, CDR1 is ENHRY and CDR2 is SYGVKD. Trimming took off 11 bases at V and 5 bases at J, with 12 bases between the two ends. This CDR3 is 12 amino acids long. DNA for the CDR3: TGTGCCTCCCAGGGACCCAATGAAAAACTGTTTTTT. Amino acid sequence: CASQGPNEKLFF.

Worth noting for this clonotype: Just one base apart from a much larger clone, this may be a read error. V and J are TRBV7-3 and TRBJ2-2; 8 nucleotides line up with TRBD2. The CDR3 loop spans 17 amino acids. Germline-derived CDR1 and CDR2 are SGHTA and FQGTGA. CDR3 region: CASRLKGGTSGTGELFF. The CDR3 nucleotides read TGTGCCAGCAGGTTAAAGGGTGGGACTAGTGGGACCGGGGAGCTGTTTTTT.

This clonotype was seen many times. V gene TRBV28 combines with J gene TRBJ1-1; D gene unclear. The CDR3 is made up of 13 amino acids. V was pared by 4 bases and J by 7 bases, with 13 bases between. Germline CDR1 and CDR2: MDHEN and SYDVKM. CDR3: CASSSPAGNEAFF. CDR3 coding DNA: TGTGCCAGCAGTTCCCCGGCCGGGAATGAAGCTTTCTTT.

There are many counts of this clonotype. The CDR3 sequence is CASSQGSSGRGLAKNIQYF. DNA of the CDR3: TGTGCCAGCAGCCAAGGCTCTAGCGGGAGAGGACTAGCCAAAAACATTCAGTACTTC. The chain couples TRBV3-1 to TRBJ2-4; the match to TRBD2 covers 10 bases. From germline, CDR1 is LGHDT and CDR2 YNNKEL (reference sequence). This CDR3 is built from 19 residues. Trimming removed 1 base from V and 0 bases from J; junction bases left unmatched: 9.

There are many counts of this clonotype. The rearrangement joins TRBV20-1 to TRBJ2-1, with a tentative D call TRBD2 (5 bases). This CDR3 has 13 residues. Deletions cut 5 bases from V and 2 bases from J, with 10 bases between. Germline assignment: CDR1 DFQATT and CDR2 SNEGSKA (reference sequence). CDR3 protein: CSAPRGTYNEQFF. The CDR3 region has the DNA TGCAGTGCTCCCCGGGGTACCTACAATGAGCAGTTCTTC.

In its sample, this clonotype was seen many times. J is TRBJ2-5 and V is TRBV4-2, with D unclear. The germline V and J ends were trimmed by 0 bases and 5 bases, with 10 bases remaining between them. Germline V gene sequence: CDR1 LGHNA, CDR2 YNFKEQ. The length of the CDR3 is 14 residues. CDR3 nucleotides: TGTGCCAGCAGCCAAGATCTGTTTGGGGAGACCCAGTACTTC. This encodes CASSQDLFGETQYF.

This clonotype has ten or more counts. The V gene is TRBV27, the J gene TRBJ2-3; possible D gene TRBD2, 5 bases. CDR1 and CDR2 from the germline V gene are MNHEY and SMNVEV (reference sequence). V lost 3 bases and J 0 bases, leaving 10 bases between the germline ends. The CDR3 length is 15 residues. CDR3 in amino acids: CASSLGVASTDTQYF. As DNA, the CDR3 is TGTGCCAGCAGTTTGGGAGTAGCTAGCACAGATACGCAGTATTTT.

This clonotype was seen at least ten times. The chain employs TRBV9 and TRBJ1-2; D possibly corresponds to TRBD1 (5 bases). V dropped 3 bases and J dropped 1 base, with 19 bases sitting between them. The germline CDR1 and CDR2 sequences are SGDLS and YYNGEE. The CDR3 extends over 17 amino acids. This chain's CDR3 is CASSAPRSQVLNYGYTF. Here the CDR3 DNA reads TGTGCCAGCAGCGCGCCCCGCTCACAGGTTCTTAACTATGGCTACACCTTC.

This clonotype came up many times. The chain carries TRBV19 and TRBJ2-1; 9 nucleotides align to TRBD2. V dropped 5 bases and J dropped 8; count of bases not matched to a gene: 10. The CDR3 length is 15 residues. Germline V gives CDR1 LNHDA, CDR2 SQIVND (reference sequence). The CDR3: CASSSPGLAKDEQFF. The CDR3, as DNA: TGTGCCAGTAGTTCACCGGGACTAGCAAAGGATGAGCAGTTCTTC.